A single sample is the source of the 28 T cell receptor beta chains below, sequenced in a study of technical replicates of blood from a handful of donors. The method was immunoSEQ multiplex PCR; TCRdb's version includes in-frame clones alone and lacks a portion of them. Of about 91,000 clones in the sample, around 90% were seen once. The sequenced sample consisted of T cells isolated from PBMCs. The source is a human donor in good health.

This rearrangement joins TRBV5-6 to TRBJ2-5; TRBD2 matches 12 bases. Germline V CDR1 and CDR2: SGHDT, YYEEEE. This CDR3 region has 18 residues. The V gene end was trimmed by 2 bases and the J gene end by 2 bases; junction bases not matched to a gene: 10. The CDR3 nucleotides are TGTGCCAGCAGCTTTCCTTGGACTAGCGGGGAACCTCAAGAGACCCAGTACTTC. This sequence encodes CASSFPWTSGEPQETQYF.

The chain employs TRBV30 and TRBJ2-3; the match to TRBD2 covers 9 bases. Germline CDR1 reads GTSNPN; CDR2 reads SVGIG (reference sequence). The CDR3 runs to 15 residues. The trim removed 2 bases at V and 3 bases at J, leaving 6 bases unmatched. The CDR3 nucleotides read TGTGCCTGGAGTTCCGGCGGGGGGGCGACAGATACGCAGTATTTT. Protein product: CAWSSGGGATDTQYF.

V usage is TRBV11-2 and J usage is TRBJ2-7, with 7 bases fitting TRBD2. The CDR3 loop spans 16 amino acids. V shed 5 bases and J 4 bases; nucleotides not matched to a gene: 14. CDR1 SGHAT and CDR2 FQNNGV come from the germline V gene. The CDR3 nucleotides read TGTGCCAGCAGCCCCGGCGGGGGAGGAGGTAATTACGAGCAGTACTTC. It codes for CASSPGGGGGNYEQYF.

The genes are TRBV7-8 and TRBJ2-1, with TRBD2 matching over 16 bases. The CDR3 contains 17 residues. V dropped 4 bases and J dropped 5; count of bases not matched to a gene: 5. Germline V CDR1 and CDR2: SGHVS, FQNEAQ. CDR3 amino acids: CASSSGLAGGRDNEQFF. The CDR3 bases are TGTGCCAGCAGCTCGGGACTAGCGGGAGGGCGGGACAATGAGCAGTTCTTC.

The rearrangement uses TRBV5-1 and TRBJ1-2; D possibly corresponds to TRBD1 (6 bases). Germline V lookup: CDR1 SGHRS, CDR2 YFSETQ. The ends were cut back, 2 bases at V and 6 bases at J, with 11 bases in the middle. The length of the CDR3 is 13 residues. Here the CDR3 reads CASSLSGVNGYTF. The CDR3 coding sequence is TGCGCCAGCAGCTTATCAGGGGTAAATGGCTACACCTTC.

The chain employs TRBV6-1 and TRBJ1-6; D remains ambiguous. The length of the CDR3 is 16 residues. With 3 bases removed from V and 0 bases from J, the gap between germline ends came to 9 bases. Germline CDR1 is MNHNS and CDR2 is SASEGT. Here the CDR3 reads CASSEYPSSYNSPLHF. In nucleotides, the CDR3 is TGTGCCAGCAGTGAGTATCCCAGCTCCTATAATTCACCCCTCCACTTT.

The chain carries TRBV6-5 and TRBJ1-1, with 8 bases aligning to TRBD1. The germline CDR1 and CDR2 sequences are MNHEY and SVGAGI. The CDR3 is made up of 16 amino acids. V was pared by 2 bases and J by 5 bases, with 10 bases of the junction left unmatched. The CDR3 DNA reads as TGTGCCAGCAGTTACCTTAAAACAGGGGGATGGACTGAAGCTTTCTTT. Translation: CASSYLKTGGWTEAFF.

The V and J genes are TRBV6-5 and TRBJ1-3, with D unresolved. The CDR3 contains 15 residues. Trimming shortened V by 0 bases and J by 0 bases, and 6 bases separated the two germline ends. The V gene's germline CDR1 is MNHEY and CDR2 SVGAGI. CDR3 region: CASSYSTASGNTIYF. The CDR3 nucleotides are TGTGCCAGCAGTTACTCCACAGCCTCTGGAAACACCATATATTTT.

This sequence joins TRBV5-1 and TRBJ2-4, with TRBD2 matching over 10 bases. The CDR3 loop spans 15 amino acids. V was clipped by 0 bases and J by 8 bases; unmatched bases: 5. Germline CDR1 SGHRS, CDR2 YFSETQ. The CDR3 region has the DNA TGCGCCAGCAGCTTGGAAGCCGGGACTAGCGACATTCAGTACTTC. Amino acid sequence: CASSLEAGTSDIQYF.

This chain joins TRBV19 and TRBJ1-4, with D unclear. V was trimmed by 3 bases and J by 3 bases, leaving 8 bases between them. CDR1 and CDR2 from the germline V gene are LNHDA and SQIVND (reference sequence). The CDR3 is made up of 14 amino acids. DNA for the CDR3: TGTGCCAGTAGTATCTACCGTCCTAATGAAAAACTGTTTTTT. Translating gives CASSIYRPNEKLFF.

J is TRBJ2-2 and V is TRBV4-1, with TRBD2 matching over 7 bases. CDR3 length: 16 amino acids. Germline V gives CDR1 MGHRA, CDR2 YSYEKL. V trimming: 2 bases; J trimming: 4 bases; junction bases outside the gene matches: 7. In DNA, the CDR3 is TGCGCCAGCAGCCAACTACAAGCGGGAAGCACCGGGGAGCTGTTTTTT. Protein product: CASSQLQAGSTGELFF.

The chain carries TRBV7-3 and TRBJ2-1, with 7 bases aligning to TRBD1. The V gene's germline CDR1 is SGHTA and CDR2 FQGTGA. The CDR3 extends over 15 amino acids. The V and J ends lost 5 bases and 1 base, in that order; junction bases with no gene match: 5. This CDR3 is CASSLRDSSYNEQFF. CDR3 coding DNA: TGTGCCAGCAGCCTCCGGGACAGTTCCTACAATGAGCAGTTCTTC. Based on the CDR3 plus reference TRBV7-3 and TRBJ2-1, the full variable domain is GAGVSQTPSNKVTEKGKYVELRCDPISGHTALYWYRQSLGQGPEFLIYFQGTGAADDSGLPNDRFFAVRPEGSVSTLKIQRTERGDSAVYLCASSLRDSSYNEQFFGPGTRLTVL.

The chain uses TRBV6-5 and TRBJ1-5; 10 bases agree with TRBD1. This CDR3 contains 14 residues. J was trimmed by 1 base and V by 6 bases; bases with no gene match: 0. Germline CDR1 reads MNHEY; CDR2 reads SVGAGI. For the CDR3, the DNA is TGTGCCAGCAGGGGACAGGGGAGCAATCAGCCCCAGCATTTT. Amino acid sequence: CASRGQGSNQPQHF.

The chain combines TRBV11-2 with TRBJ1-1, with a weak D call TRBD1 (6 bases). This CDR3 comprises 13 residues. CDR1 SGHAT and CDR2 FQNNGV come from the germline V gene. Trimming removed 1 base from V and 7 bases from J, with 10 bases in between. DNA for the CDR3: TGTGCCAGCAGCTTAGGGACAGCTAATGAAGCTTTCTTT. This translates into CASSLGTANEAFF.

On this clone itself: Sequence at one end of the junction differs from germline and may be a read error. V is TRBV28 and J is TRBJ2-7, with unresolved D. The CDR3 runs to 13 residues. The germline V gene has CDR1 MDHEN and CDR2 SYDVKM. Written as DNA, the CDR3 is TGTGCCAGCAGTTTACAGGTTTCCTTCGAGCAGTACTTC. Protein sequence: CASSLQVSFEQYF.

The chain recombines TRBV27 with TRBJ1-2; 9 nucleotides agree with TRBD1. Germline values: CDR1 MNHEY, CDR2 SMNVEV (reference sequence). CDR3 length: 13 amino acids. V was clipped by 8 bases and J by 6 bases; unmatched bases: 7. The CDR3 DNA reads as TGTGCCAGCGGGGGGGGACAGGGTCATGGCTACACCTTC. It translates to CASGGGQGHGYTF.

This sequence joins TRBV29-1 and TRBJ1-1; D perhaps matches TRBD1 (5 bases). This CDR3 has 13 residues. The ends were cut back, 4 bases at V and 0 bases at J, with 9 bases in the middle. CDR1 is SQVTM, CDR2 ANQGSEA, per germline. The CDR3 sequence is CSVVSGVNTEAFF. The CDR3 region has the DNA TGCAGCGTTGTATCGGGGGTGAACACTGAAGCTTTCTTT.

The J gene is TRBJ1-2, the V gene TRBV5-1; 8 bases align to TRBD1. The ends lost 2 bases at V and 6 bases at J; junction bases unmatched: 9. This CDR3 has 15 amino acids. Germline loops: CDR1 SGHRS, CDR2 YFSETQ. CDR3 in DNA: TGCGCCAGCAGCTTCAGACAGGGGACGAGTAATGGCTACACCTTC. Encoded protein: CASSFRQGTSNGYTF.

V usage is TRBV6-1 and J usage is TRBJ1-2, with TRBD1 identical over 8 bases. The germline CDR1 and CDR2 sequences are MNHNS and SASEGT. This CDR3 contains 15 residues. The V gene end was trimmed by 4 bases and the J gene end by 5 bases; junction bases not matched to a gene: 9. The CDR3 coding sequence is TGTGCCAGCAGTGCCTCCGGGACAGGAGTATATGGCTACACCTTC. As protein: CASSASGTGVYGYTF.

This sequence joins TRBV6-1 and TRBJ2-1; TRBD1 matches at 7 bases. Germline V CDR1 and CDR2: MNHNS, SASEGT. The CDR3 length is 15 residues. The V and J ends lost 4 bases and 4 bases, in that order; junction bases with no gene match: 7. The CDR3 loop is CASSAWDSRYNEQFF. As DNA, the CDR3 is TGTGCCAGCAGTGCTTGGGACAGTAGATACAATGAGCAGTTCTTC.

V is TRBV5-4 and J is TRBJ2-7; TRBD2 might be the D (5 bases). CDR3 length: 14 amino acids. The V gene's germline CDR1 is SGHNT and CDR2 YYREEE (reference sequence). Deletions cut 3 bases from V and 5 bases from J, with 15 bases between. CDR3 region: CASSWGLFGNEQYF. The DNA of the CDR3 is TGTGCCAGCAGCTGGGGTCTGTTCGGGAACGAGCAGTACTTC.

The J gene is TRBJ1-5, the V gene TRBV7-2, with TRBD1 identical over 8 bases. From germline, CDR1 is SGHTA and CDR2 FQGNSA. The CDR3 runs 15 residues. The junction had 3 bases not matched to a gene; V was cut back by 2 bases and J by 3 bases. The CDR3 DNA sequence: TGTGCCAGCAGCTTATGGACAGGGTCCAATCAGCCCCAGCATTTT. Residues: CASSLWTGSNQPQHF.

This chain uses TRBV7-2 with TRBJ2-7; a weak D match, TRBD2 (7 bases). CDR3 length equals 16 residues. Trimming took 7 bases from V and 2 from J, leaving 21 bases between them. CDR1 SGHTA and CDR2 FQGNSA come from the germline V gene. CDR3: CASTRRGGASTYEQYF. CDR3 in DNA: TGTGCCAGCACCCGCCGTGGGGGGGCCTCCACCTACGAGCAGTACTTC.

The V call is TRBV29-1, the J call TRBJ2-2; TRBD2 aligns across 14 bases. The CDR3 has 14 amino acids. CDR1 and CDR2 (germline): SQVTM, ANQGSEA. Losses at the gene ends were 6 bases for V and 6 bases for J; bases not matched to a gene: 3. The CDR3 loop is CSVAGLAGAGELFF. The DNA for the CDR3 is TGCAGCGTCGCGGGACTAGCGGGAGCCGGGGAGCTGTTTTTT.

CDR3 sequence (DNA): TGCGCCAGCAGCTCCGCCAACTATAACTATGGCTACACCTTC. Translation gives CASSSANYNYGYTF. V is TRBV5-1 and J is TRBJ1-2; D gene uncertain. The V end was cut by 3 bases, the J end by 1 base, with 10 bases between. Looked up from germline, CDR1 is SGHRS and CDR2 is YFSETQ. The CDR3 covers 14 residues.

V and J are TRBV4-2 and TRBJ2-7; 8 bases are shared with TRBD1. Germline V gene data show CDR1 as LGHNA and CDR2 as YNFKEQ. The CDR3 length is 18 residues. The J segment lost 6 bases and the V segment lost 0 bases, leaving 16 bases of the junction unmatched. The CDR3 here is CASSQEPPGRGRLSEQYF. The CDR3 coding sequence is TGTGCCAGCAGCCAAGAACCCCCCGGCAGGGGGCGCTTAAGCGAGCAGTACTTC.

This sequence joins TRBV11-3 and TRBJ1-5; 9 bases align to TRBD1. Germline-derived CDR1 and CDR2 are SGHNT and YENEEA. The junction had 5 bases not matched to a gene; V was cut back by 5 bases and J by 6 bases. This CDR3 comprises 14 residues. The CDR3 loop is CASSRQGGIQPQHF. The CDR3 DNA follows: TGTGCCAGCAGCCGACAGGGGGGAATTCAGCCCCAGCATTTT.

V is TRBV30 and J is TRBJ2-5; 7 bases align to TRBD2. After removal of 2 bases from V and 4 bases from J, the junction contained 13 bases not matched to a gene. CDR1 is GTSNPN, CDR2 SVGIG, per germline (reference sequence). The CDR3 runs to 16 residues. The CDR3 reads CAWSQAGMLGGETQYF. DNA for the CDR3: TGTGCCTGGAGTCAAGCGGGGATGCTAGGAGGAGAGACCCAGTACTTC.